This passage covers 30 T cell receptor beta chains from one sample sequenced in a study of cytomegalovirus exposure and HLA in healthy donors. Sequencing was performed with immunoSEQ multiplex PCR; in TCRdb, only in-frame clones are kept and a portion is missing. The sample consists of 120,000 or so clones, roughly 89% of them appearing once. The sequenced sample was PBMCs. Receptors were obtained from a woman younger than 35 in good health and CMV-seronegative.

This clone was seen a single time. The rearrangement links TRBV11-3 to TRBJ2-1; D not certain. V shed 10 bases and J shed 8 bases, with 15 bases lying between them. The length of the CDR3 is 12 residues. CDR1 and CDR2 (germline): SGHNT, YENEEA. CDR3 loop: CANRRVAHEQFF. The CDR3 bases are TGTGCCAACCGCCGGGTAGCCCATGAGCAGTTCTTC.

The chain recombines TRBV9 with TRBJ2-7; tentative D call: TRBD2 (7 bases). Germline CDR1 reads SGDLS; CDR2 reads YYNGEE. V lost 4 bases and J lost 3, with 17 bases in between. The CDR3 is made up of 15 amino acids. CDR3 in DNA: TGTGCCAGCAGCCCCCAAGGGGGGGTGGGCTACGAGCAGTACTTC. This sequence encodes CASSPQGGVGYEQYF.

The chain carries TRBV4-1 and TRBJ2-3; 9 nucleotides align to TRBD2. The ends lost 4 bases at V and 5 bases at J; junction bases unmatched: 10. CDR1 MGHRA and CDR2 YSYEKL come from the germline V gene. This CDR3 has 16 residues. DNA of the CDR3: TGCGCCAGCAGCCGTTCACTAGCGGGTGGGGTAGATACGCAGTATTTT. Translation gives CASSRSLAGGVDTQYF.

The V and J genes are TRBV4-1 and TRBJ1-2, with a weak D call TRBD1 (6 bases). This CDR3 comprises 13 residues. V dropped 6 bases and J dropped 5 bases, with 13 bases sitting between them. In germline, CDR1 is MGHRA, CDR2 YSYEKL. CDR3 bases: TGCGCCAGCAGACGCATAGGGGGTTATGGCTACACCTTC. It translates to CASRRIGGYGYTF.

The V gene is TRBV7-9, the J gene TRBJ2-5, with 7 positions matching TRBD1. This CDR3 region has 12 residues. V shed 6 bases, J shed 4 bases, and the junction held 2 bases outside the gene matches. Germline-derived CDR1 and CDR2 are SEHNR and FQNEAQ (reference sequence). CDR3 region: CASSWDRETQYF. The CDR3 region has the DNA TGTGCCAGCAGTTGGGACAGAGAGACCCAGTACTTC.

The rearrangement uses TRBV5-1 and TRBJ2-2; no definite D call. CDR3 length: 15 residues. Germline CDR1 and CDR2: SGHRS and YFSETQ. Trimming took 1 base from V and 2 from J, leaving 9 bases between them. CDR3 sequence (DNA): TGCGCCAGCAGCTTGAGTCAGATAAACACCGGGGAGCTGTTTTTT. It codes for CASSLSQINTGELFF.

This chain links TRBV5-4 with TRBJ2-7, with 11 positions matching TRBD2. Per the germline V gene, CDR1 is SGHNT and CDR2 is YYREEE (reference sequence). V shed 0 bases and J 2 bases; nucleotides not matched to a gene: 1. CDR3 length equals 15 residues. The CDR3 sequence is CASSLEGLAAYEQYF. The CDR3 DNA follows: TGTGCCAGCAGCTTGGAGGGACTAGCGGCCTACGAGCAGTACTTC.

This chain links TRBV5-4 with TRBJ2-7; 10 nucleotides align to TRBD2. Losses at the gene ends were 4 bases for V and 13 bases for J; bases not matched to a gene: 8. The CDR3 runs 12 residues. Germline V gives CDR1 SGHNT, CDR2 YYREEE (reference sequence). In DNA, the CDR3 is TGTGCCAGCAGCCTGCTAGCGGGAGCTGAATACTTC. Protein product: CASSLLAGAEYF.

The chain recombines TRBV21-1 with TRBJ2-7; TRBD2 was called by the table and not checked on the DNA. TRBV21-1 is described as a pseudogene. This CDR3 contains 15 residues. The CDR3 nucleotides are TGTGCCAGCAGCAAAGGCCTAGCGGGTAGAAACGAGCAGTACTTC. Encoded protein: CASSKGLAGRNEQYF.

This sequence joins TRBV28 and TRBJ2-7, with 9 bases matching TRBD1. In germline, CDR1 is MDHEN, CDR2 SYDVKM. CDR3 length: 15 residues. The V gene end was trimmed by 7 bases and the J gene end by 1 base; junction bases not matched to a gene: 8. CDR3 bases: TGTGCCAGCAAAGAGACAGGGGGGCCTTCCTACGAGCAGTACTTC. Translating gives CASKETGGPSYEQYF.

The V and J genes are TRBV4-1 and TRBJ1-4; no definite D call. Germline loops: CDR1 MGHRA, CDR2 YSYEKL. V was pared by 1 base and J by 5 bases, with 8 bases between. This CDR3 has 14 amino acids. CDR3 nucleotides: TGCGCCAGCAGCCAAGTCGGTCTAAATGAAAAACTGTTTTTT. Translating gives CASSQVGLNEKLFF.

CDR3 protein: CASSSFREVSYEQYF. CDR3 coding DNA: TGTGCCAGCAGCTCGTTTCGGGAGGTATCCTACGAGCAGTACTTC. V usage is TRBV11-2 and J usage is TRBJ2-7; TRBD2 agrees at 7 bases. The CDR3 loop spans 15 amino acids. J was trimmed by 1 base and V by 4 bases; bases with no gene match: 7. Germline V gives CDR1 SGHAT, CDR2 FQNNGV.

The chain employs TRBV5-4 and TRBJ1-2; 7 bases match TRBD1. With 1 base clipped from V and 0 bases from J, the junction kept 3 bases outside the gene matches. Looked up from germline, CDR1 is SGHNT and CDR2 is YYREEE (reference sequence). The CDR3 consists of 15 residues. The CDR3 sequence is CASSLKTGANYGYTF. CDR3 nucleotides: TGTGCCAGCAGCTTGAAAACAGGGGCTAACTATGGCTACACCTTC.

This chain connects TRBV28 to TRBJ2-3, with TRBD2 matching over 14 bases. The CDR3 extends over 19 amino acids. Per the germline V gene, CDR1 is MDHEN and CDR2 is SYDVKM. Trimming cost V 6 bases and J 0 bases; bases outside gene matches: 11. Written as DNA, the CDR3 is TGTGCCAGCAGGCTCGCCGGGACTAGCGGGAGCTTTAGCACAGATACGCAGTATTTT. This codes for CASRLAGTSGSFSTDTQYF.

CDR3 coding DNA: TGTGCCAGCAGTGACAGGGATTTTAGCAATCAGCCCCAGCATTTT. Translation: CASSDRDFSNQPQHF. The V call is TRBV2, the J call TRBJ1-5; D possibly corresponds to TRBD1 (5 bases). The CDR3 covers 15 residues. Trimming shortened V by 3 bases and J by 0 bases, and 9 bases separated the two germline ends. Germline V gives CDR1 SNHLY, CDR2 FYNNEI.

The chain is built from TRBV5-1 and TRBJ1-1, with unresolved D. Germline CDR1 SGHRS, CDR2 YFSETQ. V was cut by 0 bases and J by 0 bases, with 9 bases left in between. CDR3 length: 15 amino acids. The CDR3 nucleotides read TGCGCCAGCAGCTTGGATTCGGTTATGAACACTGAAGCTTTCTTT. As protein: CASSLDSVMNTEAFF.

This clone was recorded a few times. The chain combines TRBV5-4 with TRBJ2-5; 9 nucleotides align to TRBD2. Germline CDR1 and CDR2: SGHNT and YYREEE (reference sequence). This CDR3 has 13 amino acids. With V trimmed by 3 bases and J by 8 bases, 5 bases remained unmatched. CDR3 sequence (DNA): TGTGCCAGCAGCTCAAGCGGGAGGTTTACCCAGTACTTC. Residues: CASSSSGRFTQYF.

Details on this clone: One junction end disagrees with the germline gene, perhaps due to a read error. The V gene is TRBV11-3, the J gene TRBJ2-1, with 8 bases that match TRBD1. Germline CDR1 SGHNT, CDR2 YENEEA. The CDR3 covers 14 residues. The CDR3 loop reads CASSLDEDRDEAVF. DNA of the CDR3: TGTGCCAGCAGCTTAGATGAGGACAGGGACGAAGCGGTCTTC.

This chain joins TRBV7-8 and TRBJ2-7; 7 bases match TRBD2. Germline V CDR1 and CDR2: SGHVS, FQNEAQ. The V segment lost 3 bases and the J segment 4 bases; nucleotides outside the gene matches: 6. The CDR3 sequence is 14 residues long. The CDR3 protein is CASSFNGRTYEQYF. The CDR3 coding sequence is TGTGCCAGCAGCTTCAACGGGAGGACGTACGAGCAGTACTTC.

The chain carries TRBV5-1 and TRBJ2-2, with TRBD2 as a possible D gene (5 bases). This CDR3 is 14 amino acids long. CDR1 and CDR2 (germline): SGHRS, YFSETQ. The germline V and J ends were trimmed by 4 bases and 4 bases, with 11 bases remaining between them. The CDR3 nucleotides are TGCGCCAGCAGCCTGCTGCGGGCCACCGGGGAGCTGTTTTTT. This gives the protein CASSLLRATGELFF.

This rearrangement joins TRBV18 to TRBJ2-1; the match to TRBD2 covers 8 bases. With 4 bases clipped from V and 2 bases from J, the junction kept 4 bases outside the gene matches. From germline, CDR1 is KGHSH and CDR2 LQKENI. The CDR3 is 15 amino acids. This CDR3 is CASSHRGGAYNEQFF. The CDR3 DNA reads TGTGCCAGCTCACACCGGGGGGGCGCCTACAATGAGCAGTTCTTC.

The V call is TRBV13, the J call TRBJ2-1; TRBD2 is a possible D gene (5 bases). The CDR3 totals 12 residues. V lost 5 bases to trimming and J lost 10 bases, with 12 bases between them. Per germline, CDR1 PRHDT and CDR2 FYEKMQ (reference sequence). As DNA, the CDR3 is TGTGCCAGCAGCCCGAGAGGGTGGGAGCAGTTCTTC. It encodes CASSPRGWEQFF.

The chain combines TRBV14 with TRBJ2-7, with D perhaps TRBD1 (5 bases). CDR3 length: 15 amino acids. V lost 1 base and J 6 bases, leaving 16 bases between the germline ends. The germline V gene has CDR1 SGHDN and CDR2 FVKESK. The CDR3 here is CASSQVGRAVGEQYF. The CDR3 nucleotides are TGTGCCAGCAGCCAAGTGGGCAGGGCGGTAGGCGAGCAGTACTTC.

About this clone itself: Other DNA sequences from this sample encode an identical CDR3 as well. This rearrangement joins TRBV15 to TRBJ2-5; D is possibly TRBD1 (6 bases). Looked up from germline, CDR1 is LNHNV and CDR2 is YYDKDF (reference sequence). The CDR3 extends over 14 amino acids. Trimming shortened V by 1 base and J by 5 bases, and 11 bases separated the two germline ends. The DNA of the CDR3 is TGTGCCACCAGCAGAGTGGGGGCTGGGGAGACCCAGTACTTC. Translated: CATSRVGAGETQYF.

This chain connects TRBV2 to TRBJ2-4, with TRBD2 matching over 11 bases. The CDR3 totals 16 residues. The V gene end was trimmed by 6 bases and the J gene end by 2 bases; junction bases not matched to a gene: 6. Germline V gene lookup returns CDR1 SNHLY and CDR2 FYNNEI. The CDR3 loop reads CASRGIAGGSKNIQYF. The CDR3 DNA follows: TGTGCCAGCAGAGGAATAGCGGGAGGGTCCAAAAACATTCAGTACTTC.

The chain is built from TRBV18 and TRBJ2-3; 8 positions match TRBD2. Germline V gene data show CDR1 as KGHSH and CDR2 as LQKENI. V trimming: 1 base; J trimming: 3 bases; junction bases outside the gene matches: 6. The CDR3 length is 16 residues. CDR3 in amino acids: CASSPQSGRRTDTQYF. DNA of the CDR3: TGTGCCAGCTCACCACAGAGCGGGAGAAGGACAGATACGCAGTATTTT. Using reference TRBV18 and TRBJ2-3 for the parts outside the CDR3, the full variable domain is NAGVMQNPRHLVRRRGQEARLRCSPMKGHSHVYWYRQLPEEGLKFMVYLQKENIIDESGMPKERFSAEFPKEGPSILRIQQVVRGDSAAYFCASSPQSGRRTDTQYFGPGTRLTVL.

As regards this clone: At one of its ends the junction is not consistent with the germline gene, which may arise from a read error. Other DNA sequences in the sample encode the same CDR3. The J gene is TRBJ2-7, the V gene TRBV30, with 7 bases aligning to TRBD2. The CDR3 runs to 14 residues. Germline CDR1 GTSNPN, CDR2 SVGIG (reference sequence). This CDR3 is CAWTSPGGGDEQYF. CDR3 bases: TGTGCCTGGACATCTCCGGGAGGTGGCGACGAGCAGTATTTC.

This chain uses TRBV29-1 with TRBJ2-7; D gene ambiguous. V was clipped by 4 bases and J by 2 bases, with 12 bases between them. Per the germline V gene, CDR1 is SQVTM and CDR2 is ANQGSEA. This CDR3 comprises 13 residues. The chain's CDR3 is CSVGLTHTYEQYF. The CDR3 region has the DNA TGCAGCGTTGGATTGACACACACCTACGAGCAGTACTTC.

The chain joins TRBV2 to TRBJ2-7; no firm D call. Trimming took 6 bases from V and 9 from J, leaving 18 bases between them. Germline CDR1 SNHLY, CDR2 FYNNEI. The CDR3 totals 13 residues. The CDR3 here is CASRAGAFFRQYF. Written as DNA, the CDR3 is TGTGCCAGCAGGGCAGGCGCGTTTTTTCGGCAGTACTTC.

V usage is TRBV7-8 and J usage is TRBJ2-7; possibly TRBD1 for D (5 bases). The CDR3 has 13 residues. Germline assignment: CDR1 SGHVS and CDR2 FQNEAQ. The V gene lost 6 bases and the J gene lost 0 bases, with 9 bases spanning the gap. This CDR3 is CASRGRVSYEQYF. In nucleotides, the CDR3 is TGTGCCAGCAGGGGCAGGGTCTCCTACGAGCAGTACTTC.